A single sample gave rise to the 18 T cell receptor beta chains below, sequenced in a study of blood T cell repertoires in COVID-19. Data came from immunoSEQ multiplex PCR; TCRdb stores just in-frame clones and leaves some out. Of some 120,000 clones in the sample, about 80% were seen once. Material: peripheral blood. The source of these receptors is a man aged 70 or older with active or convalescent COVID-19.

This clone has just one count. This chain links TRBV5-1 with TRBJ2-5; 10 bases align to TRBD2. CDR3 length: 15 amino acids. V shed 4 bases, J shed 1 base, and the junction held 4 bases outside the gene matches. CDR1 and CDR2 from the germline V gene are SGHRS and YFSETQ. The CDR3 reads CASSQTSGPQETQYF. CDR3 in DNA: TGCGCCAGCAGCCAGACTAGCGGGCCCCAAGAGACCCAGTACTTC.

This clone has more than one count but fewer than ten. CDR3 sequence (DNA): TGTGCCAGCAGTGCGGGATACGGGGACGAGCAGTACTTC. It encodes CASSAGYGDEQYF. This chain uses TRBV6-4 with TRBJ2-7; D is perhaps TRBD2 (5 bases). With 4 bases removed from V and 5 bases from J, the gap between germline ends came to 12 bases. This CDR3 region has 13 residues. Germline-derived CDR1 and CDR2 are MRHNA and SNTAGT.

The V and J genes are TRBV25-1 and TRBJ2-1; tentatively, D is TRBD1 (7 bases). Trimming left V 4 bases short and J 7 bases short, with 14 bases between. CDR1 and CDR2 from the germline V gene are MGHDK and SYGVNS. This CDR3 has 14 amino acids. The CDR3 nucleotides are TGTGCCAGCAGTGGGAGGACAGGAGGGAATGAGCAGTTCTTC. This gives the protein CASSGRTGGNEQFF.

This chain connects TRBV28 to TRBJ2-3; the D is unclear. Trimming took 4 bases from V and 0 from J, leaving 5 bases between them. Germline CDR1 and CDR2: MDHEN and SYDVKM. The CDR3 length is 13 residues. Here the CDR3 DNA reads TGTGCCAGCAGTTCCCCAAGCACAGATACGCAGTATTTT. It encodes CASSSPSTDTQYF. The full variable domain, in which reference TRBV28 and TRBJ2-3 provide the parts outside the CDR3, is DVKVTQSSRYLVKRTGEKVFLECVQDMDHENMFWYRQDPGLGLRLIYFSYDVKMKEKGDIPEGYSVSREKKERFSLILESASTNQTSMYLCASSSPSTDTQYFGPGTRLTVL.

The CDR3 spells CASRPHRDNNYGYTF. CDR3 in DNA: TGTGCCAGCAGACCGCACCGGGACAACAACTATGGCTACACCTTC. The chain joins TRBV6-6 to TRBJ1-2, with a tentative D call TRBD1 (6 bases). CDR1 is MNHNY and CDR2 is SVGAGI in the germline V gene (reference sequence). The CDR3 runs to 15 residues. Trimming took 6 bases from V and 2 from J, leaving 16 bases between them.

In the case of this clone: Since the CDR3 does not end with the conserved phenylalanine or tryptophan, this likely comes from a read error. No DNA is shown, since the ends of the CDR3 on it are uncertain; the CDR3 is the one TCRdb lists. The J gene is TRBJ1-3, the V gene TRBV28; the table's D call, TRBD1, has no DNA check behind it. The CDR3 is made up of 11 amino acids, end residues included. The germline V gene encodes CDR1 MDHEN and CDR2 SYDVKM. Here the CDR3 reads CASSSSGDRKI.

The V call is TRBV19, the J call TRBJ2-7; TRBD1 matches at 8 bases. The CDR3 sequence is 14 residues long. In germline, CDR1 is LNHDA, CDR2 SQIVND (reference sequence). Trimming cost V 3 bases and J 3 bases; bases outside gene matches: 4. The CDR3 loop reads CASSITGGGYEQYF. CDR3 bases: TGTGCCAGTAGTATTACAGGGGGAGGCTACGAGCAGTACTTC. Together with reference TRBV19 and TRBJ2-7, the CDR3 gives the full variable domain: DGGITQSPKYLFRKEGQNVTLSCEQNLNHDAMYWYRQDPGQGLRLIYYSQIVNDFQKGDIAEGYSVSREKKESFPLTVTSAQKNPTAFYLCASSITGGGYEQYFGPGTRLTVT.

This clone was counted once. The J gene is TRBJ2-3, the V gene TRBV5-8, with TRBD1 matching 7 bases. Per germline, CDR1 SGHTS and CDR2 YDEGEE. Trimming cost V 3 bases and J 5 bases; bases outside gene matches: 3. CDR3 length: 13 amino acids. The CDR3 loop is CASSSTGKDTQYF. The CDR3 nucleotides are TGTGCCAGCAGCTCGACAGGGAAAGATACGCAGTATTTT.

The V gene is TRBV11-2, the J gene TRBJ1-1; 11 nucleotides agree with TRBD1. The junction had 6 bases not matched to a gene; V was cut back by 4 bases and J by 5 bases. The CDR3 has 15 amino acids. Germline V gene lookup returns CDR1 SGHAT and CDR2 FQNNGV. The chain's CDR3 is CASSSTGTGGTEAFF. CDR3 in DNA: TGTGCCAGCAGCTCTACCGGGACAGGGGGTACTGAAGCTTTCTTT.

As DNA, the CDR3 is TGTGCCAGCAGTCCCCCGACAGAACTTACGATCTCCTACGAGCAGTACTTC. It translates to CASSPPTELTISYEQYF. V and J are TRBV6-2 or TRBV6-3 and TRBJ2-7, with D possibly matching TRBD1 (5 bases). The V end lost 5 bases, the J end lost 0 bases, and 20 bases lay between the germline ends. The CDR3 contains 17 residues. Germline V gene lookup returns CDR1 MNHEY and CDR2 SVGEGT.

J is TRBJ2-1 and V is TRBV5-1; 7 nucleotides align to TRBD2. V shed 2 bases, J shed 7 bases, and the junction held 12 bases outside the gene matches. Germline V lookup: CDR1 SGHRS, CDR2 YFSETQ. CDR3 length: 16 residues. CDR3 sequence: CASSLVGLGRENEQFF. Here the CDR3 DNA reads TGCGCCAGCAGCTTAGTCGGACTAGGGAGGGAGAATGAGCAGTTCTTC. Looking up the rest from reference TRBV5-1 and TRBJ2-1 gives the full variable domain: KAGVTQTPRYLIKTRGQQVTLSCSPISGHRSVSWYQQTPGQGLQFLFEYFSETQRNKGNFPGRFSGRQFSNSRSEMNVSTLELGDSALYLCASSLVGLGRENEQFFGPGTRLTVL.

This clone was detected only a few times. The chain joins TRBV7-2 to TRBJ1-2, with D unresolved. Germline V gene sequence: CDR1 SGHTA, CDR2 FQGNSA. CDR3 length: 14 residues. V was clipped by 3 bases and J by 8 bases, with 16 bases between them. The CDR3 sequence is CASSLADIFGGYTF. For the CDR3, the DNA is TGTGCCAGCAGCTTGGCAGACATTTTTGGAGGCTACACCTTC.

The chain combines TRBV28 with TRBJ2-3; 10 bases are a match to TRBD1. The CDR3 covers 17 residues. Germline values: CDR1 MDHEN, CDR2 SYDVKM. The J segment lost 7 bases and the V segment lost 4 bases, leaving 14 bases of the junction unmatched. The DNA for the CDR3 is TGTGCCAGCAGTTCGCCGAACCCCGGACAGGGGGGAAATACGCAGTATTTT. Residues: CASSSPNPGQGGNTQYF.

The rearrangement links TRBV30 to TRBJ2-5, with D possibly TRBD2 on 6 matching bases. The CDR3 is 15 residues long. Germline-derived CDR1 and CDR2 are GTSNPN and SVGIG (reference sequence). The ends were cut back, 0 bases at V and 1 base at J, with 12 bases in the middle. CDR3 nucleotide sequence: TGTGCCTGGAGTGTAGGGGCGGGGCTCCAAGAGACCCAGTACTTC. It codes for CAWSVGAGLQETQYF.

The chain couples TRBV2 to TRBJ2-1; 11 bases are a match to TRBD1. CDR3 size: 15 residues. Germline V gene data show CDR1 as SNHLY and CDR2 as FYNNEI. V lost 7 bases and J lost 3; bases outside the gene matches: 5. The CDR3 here is CASNPGQGGYNEQFF. The CDR3 DNA reads as TGTGCCAGCAACCCGGGACAGGGGGGCTACAATGAGCAGTTCTTC. Complete variable domain (other parts from reference TRBV2 and TRBJ2-1): EPEVTQTPSHQVTQMGQEVILRCVPISNHLYFYWYRQILGQKVEFLVSFYNNEISEKSEIFDDQFSVERPDGSNFTLKIRSTKLEDSAMYFCASNPGQGGYNEQFFGPGTRLTVL.

The sample holds one count of this clone. The V and J genes are TRBV18 and TRBJ2-7; a possible D gene is TRBD2 (5 bases). The germline V gene encodes CDR1 KGHSH and CDR2 LQKENI. The CDR3 sequence is 14 residues long. Trimming cost V 0 bases and J 3 bases, with 9 bases left between them. The CDR3 protein is CASSPPSGNYEQYF. CDR3 DNA: TGTGCCAGCTCACCACCTTCGGGGAACTACGAGCAGTACTTC.

The chain joins TRBV10-3 to TRBJ1-5; 10 bases map to TRBD1. Trimming removed 10 bases from V and 5 bases from J; junction bases left unmatched: 8. CDR3 length: 14 amino acids. CDR1 is ENHRY, CDR2 SYGVKD, per germline. The CDR3 region has the DNA TGTGCCACCGCGGACAGGGGGTTCTATCAGCCCCAGCATTTT. This gives the protein CATADRGFYQPQHF.

The chain is built from TRBV7-9 and TRBJ2-5, with TRBD1 matching 7 bases. CDR3 length: 14 amino acids. V lost 1 base, J lost 3 bases, and 2 bases stayed unmatched. The germline gives CDR1 SEHNR, CDR2 FQNEAQ (reference sequence). The CDR3 sequence is CASSLDTGEETQYF. In nucleotides, the CDR3 is TGTGCCAGCAGCTTAGACACAGGGGAAGAGACCCAGTACTTC.